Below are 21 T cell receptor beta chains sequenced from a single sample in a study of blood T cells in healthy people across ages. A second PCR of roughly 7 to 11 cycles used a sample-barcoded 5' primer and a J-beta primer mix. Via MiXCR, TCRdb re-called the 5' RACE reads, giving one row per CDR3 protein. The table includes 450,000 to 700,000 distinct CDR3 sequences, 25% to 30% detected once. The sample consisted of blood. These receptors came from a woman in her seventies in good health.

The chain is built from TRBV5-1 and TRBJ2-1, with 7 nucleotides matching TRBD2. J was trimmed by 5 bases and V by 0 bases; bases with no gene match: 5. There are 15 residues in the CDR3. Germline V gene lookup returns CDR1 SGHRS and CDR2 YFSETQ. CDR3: CASSLVGAGNNEQFF. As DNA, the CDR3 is TGCGCCAGCAGCTTGGTAGGAGCGGGGAACAATGAGCAGTTCTTC.

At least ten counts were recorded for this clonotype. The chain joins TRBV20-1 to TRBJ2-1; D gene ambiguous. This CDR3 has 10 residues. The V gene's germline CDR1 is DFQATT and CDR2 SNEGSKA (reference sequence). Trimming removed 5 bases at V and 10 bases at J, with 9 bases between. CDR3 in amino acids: CSAGIGEQFF. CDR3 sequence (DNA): TGCAGTGCTGGCATTGGAGAGCAGTTCTTC.

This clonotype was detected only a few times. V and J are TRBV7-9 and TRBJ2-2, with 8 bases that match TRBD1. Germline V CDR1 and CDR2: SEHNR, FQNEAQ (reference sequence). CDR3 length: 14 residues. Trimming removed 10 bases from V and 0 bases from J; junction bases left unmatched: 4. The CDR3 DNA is TGTGCCACCGGACAGGGTCCGAACACCGGGGAGCTGTTTTTT. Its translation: CATGQGPNTGELFF.

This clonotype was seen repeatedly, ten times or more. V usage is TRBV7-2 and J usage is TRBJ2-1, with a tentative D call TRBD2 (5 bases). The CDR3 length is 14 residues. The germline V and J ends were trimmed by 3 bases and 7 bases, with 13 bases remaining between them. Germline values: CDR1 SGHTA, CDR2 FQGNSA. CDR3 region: CASSFSVTGNEQFF. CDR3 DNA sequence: TGTGCCAGCAGCTTCTCGGTCACGGGGAATGAGCAGTTCTTC.

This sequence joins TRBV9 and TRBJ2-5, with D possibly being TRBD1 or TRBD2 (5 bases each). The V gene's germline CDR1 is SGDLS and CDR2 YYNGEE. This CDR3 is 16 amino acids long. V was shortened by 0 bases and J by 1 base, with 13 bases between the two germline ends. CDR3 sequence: CASSVGAGGGQETQYF. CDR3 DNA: TGTGCCAGCAGCGTAGGGGCTGGTGGGGGCCAAGAGACCCAGTACTTC.

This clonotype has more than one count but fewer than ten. The CDR3 reads CASSFPQGGGSYEQYF. CDR3 DNA: TGTGCCAGCAGCTTCCCACAGGGGGGAGGCTCCTACGAGCAGTACTTC. The rearrangement uses TRBV7-9 and TRBJ2-7; 8 bases map to TRBD1. J was trimmed by 0 bases and V by 3 bases; bases with no gene match: 7. There are 16 residues in the CDR3. Germline CDR1 reads SEHNR; CDR2 reads FQNEAQ (reference sequence).

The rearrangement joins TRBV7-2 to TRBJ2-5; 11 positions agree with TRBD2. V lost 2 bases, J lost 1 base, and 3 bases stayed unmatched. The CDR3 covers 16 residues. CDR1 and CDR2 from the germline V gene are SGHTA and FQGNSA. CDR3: CASSLWLAGGQETQYF. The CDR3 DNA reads TGTGCCAGCAGCTTATGGCTAGCGGGGGGCCAAGAGACCCAGTACTTC.

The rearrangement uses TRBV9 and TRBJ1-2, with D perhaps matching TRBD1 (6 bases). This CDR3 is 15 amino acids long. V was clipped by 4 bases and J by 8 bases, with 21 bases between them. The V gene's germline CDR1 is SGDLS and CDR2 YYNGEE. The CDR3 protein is CASSPDAWGAEGYTF. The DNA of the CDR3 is TGTGCCAGCAGCCCAGACGCCTGGGGGGCTGAGGGCTACACCTTC.

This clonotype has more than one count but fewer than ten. CDR3 DNA: TGTGCCAGCAGCTCAGCGGGGGTCCAAGAGACCCAGTACTTC. This gives the protein CASSSAGVQETQYF. The chain couples TRBV7-3 to TRBJ2-5; TRBD2 matches 8 bases. The length of the CDR3 is 14 residues. The ends lost 4 bases at V and 1 base at J; junction bases unmatched: 2. Germline CDR1 SGHTA, CDR2 FQGTGA.

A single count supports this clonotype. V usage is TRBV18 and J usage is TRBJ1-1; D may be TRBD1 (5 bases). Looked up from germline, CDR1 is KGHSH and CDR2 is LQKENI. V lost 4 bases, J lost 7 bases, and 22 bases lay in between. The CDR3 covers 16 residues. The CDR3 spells CASSHGARLSSLEAFF. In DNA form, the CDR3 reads TGTGCCAGCTCACACGGGGCGAGACTGAGTTCTCTTGAAGCTTTCTTT.

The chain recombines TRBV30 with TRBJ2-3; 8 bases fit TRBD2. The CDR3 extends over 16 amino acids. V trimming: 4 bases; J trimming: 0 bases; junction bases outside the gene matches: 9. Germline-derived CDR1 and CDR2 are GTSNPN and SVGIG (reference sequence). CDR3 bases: TGTGCCTGGATAGGACTAGCTGACATTAGCACAGATACGCAGTATTTT. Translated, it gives CAWIGLADISTDTQYF.

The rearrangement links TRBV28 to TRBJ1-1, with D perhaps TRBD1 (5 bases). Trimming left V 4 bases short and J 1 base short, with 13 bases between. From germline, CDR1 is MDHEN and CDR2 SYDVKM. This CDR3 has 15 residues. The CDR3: CASSSPPGSNTEAFF. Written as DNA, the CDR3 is TGTGCCAGCAGTTCCCCACCAGGGTCGAACACTGAAGCTTTCTTT.

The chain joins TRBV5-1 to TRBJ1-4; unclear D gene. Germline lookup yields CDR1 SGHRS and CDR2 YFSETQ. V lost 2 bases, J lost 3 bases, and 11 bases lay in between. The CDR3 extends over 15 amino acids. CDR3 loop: CASSLRRRPNEKLFF. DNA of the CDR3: TGCGCCAGCAGCTTAAGGAGGAGGCCTAATGAAAAACTGTTTTTT.

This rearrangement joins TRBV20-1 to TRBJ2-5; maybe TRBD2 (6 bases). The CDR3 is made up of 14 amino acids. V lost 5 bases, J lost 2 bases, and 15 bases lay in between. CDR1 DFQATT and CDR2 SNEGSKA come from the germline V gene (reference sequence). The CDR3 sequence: CSAWPLAGQETQYF. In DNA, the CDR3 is TGCAGTGCTTGGCCTTTGGCGGGGCAAGAGACCCAGTACTTC.

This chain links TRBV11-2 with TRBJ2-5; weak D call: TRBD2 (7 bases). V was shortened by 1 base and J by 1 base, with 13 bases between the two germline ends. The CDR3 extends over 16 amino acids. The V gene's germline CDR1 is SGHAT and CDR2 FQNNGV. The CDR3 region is CASSLGRGTPQETQYF. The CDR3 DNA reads TGTGCCAGCAGCTTAGGGCGGGGGACACCCCAAGAGACCCAGTACTTC.

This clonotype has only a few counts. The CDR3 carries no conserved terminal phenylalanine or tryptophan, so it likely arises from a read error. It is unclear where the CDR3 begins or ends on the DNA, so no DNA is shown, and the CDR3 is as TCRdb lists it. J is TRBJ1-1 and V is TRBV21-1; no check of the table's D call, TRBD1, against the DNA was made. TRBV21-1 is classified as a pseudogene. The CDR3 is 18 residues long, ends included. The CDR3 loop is CASSKGRGGRAESTEAFL.

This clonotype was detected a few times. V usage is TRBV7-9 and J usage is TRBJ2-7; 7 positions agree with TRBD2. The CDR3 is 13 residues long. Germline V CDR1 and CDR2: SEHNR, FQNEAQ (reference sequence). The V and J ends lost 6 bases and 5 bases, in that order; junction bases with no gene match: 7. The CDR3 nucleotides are TGTGCCAGCAGAGCGGGGTTCATGGACGAGCAGTACTTC. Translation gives CASRAGFMDEQYF.

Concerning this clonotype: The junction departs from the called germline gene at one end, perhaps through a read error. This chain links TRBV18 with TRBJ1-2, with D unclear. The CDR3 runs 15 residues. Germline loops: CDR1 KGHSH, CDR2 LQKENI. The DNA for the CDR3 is TGTGCCAGCTCACCACCAGACCGGAATGGAAATGGCCACACCTTC. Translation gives CASSPPDRNGNGHTF. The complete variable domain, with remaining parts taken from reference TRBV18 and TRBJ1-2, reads NAGVMQNPRHLVRRRGQEARLRCSPMKGHSHVYWYRQLPEEGLKFMVYLQKENIIDESGMPKERFSAEFPKEGPSILRIQQVVRGDSAAYFCASSPPDRNGNGHTFGSGTRLTVV.

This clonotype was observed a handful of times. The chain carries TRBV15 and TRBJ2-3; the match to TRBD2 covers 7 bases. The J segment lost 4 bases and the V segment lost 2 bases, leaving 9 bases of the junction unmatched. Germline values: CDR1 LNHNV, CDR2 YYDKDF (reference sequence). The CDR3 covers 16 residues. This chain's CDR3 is CATSRPGLEGADTQYF. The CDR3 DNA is TGTGCCACCAGCAGACCCGGACTAGAGGGCGCAGATACGCAGTATTTT.

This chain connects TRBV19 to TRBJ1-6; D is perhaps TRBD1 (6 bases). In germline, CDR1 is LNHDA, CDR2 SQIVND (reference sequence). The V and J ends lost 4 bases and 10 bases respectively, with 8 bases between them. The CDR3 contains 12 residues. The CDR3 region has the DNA TGTGCCAGTAGTACAGGGGCCTCACCCCTCCACTTT. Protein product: CASSTGASPLHF.

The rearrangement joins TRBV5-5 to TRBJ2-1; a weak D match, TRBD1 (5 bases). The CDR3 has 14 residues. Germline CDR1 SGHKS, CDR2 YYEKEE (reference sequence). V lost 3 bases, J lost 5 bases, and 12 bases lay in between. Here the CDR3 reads CASSSYLQDNEQFF. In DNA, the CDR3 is TGTGCCAGCAGCTCCTATCTACAGGACAATGAGCAGTTCTTC.